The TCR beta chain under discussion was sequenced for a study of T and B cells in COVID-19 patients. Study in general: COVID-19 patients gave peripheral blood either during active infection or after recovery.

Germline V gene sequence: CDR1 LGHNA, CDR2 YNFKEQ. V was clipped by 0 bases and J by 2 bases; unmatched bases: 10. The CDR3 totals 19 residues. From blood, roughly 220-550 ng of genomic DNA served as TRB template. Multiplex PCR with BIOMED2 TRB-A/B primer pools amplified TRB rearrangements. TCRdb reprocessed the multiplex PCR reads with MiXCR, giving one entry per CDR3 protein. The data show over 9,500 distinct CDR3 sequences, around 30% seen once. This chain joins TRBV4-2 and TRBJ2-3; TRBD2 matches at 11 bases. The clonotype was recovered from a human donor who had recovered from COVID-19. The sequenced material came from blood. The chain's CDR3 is CASSQDRAPGLAVTDTQYF. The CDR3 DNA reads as TGTGCCAGCAGCCAAGATCGGGCTCCGGGACTAGCGGTCACAGATACGCAGTATTTT.